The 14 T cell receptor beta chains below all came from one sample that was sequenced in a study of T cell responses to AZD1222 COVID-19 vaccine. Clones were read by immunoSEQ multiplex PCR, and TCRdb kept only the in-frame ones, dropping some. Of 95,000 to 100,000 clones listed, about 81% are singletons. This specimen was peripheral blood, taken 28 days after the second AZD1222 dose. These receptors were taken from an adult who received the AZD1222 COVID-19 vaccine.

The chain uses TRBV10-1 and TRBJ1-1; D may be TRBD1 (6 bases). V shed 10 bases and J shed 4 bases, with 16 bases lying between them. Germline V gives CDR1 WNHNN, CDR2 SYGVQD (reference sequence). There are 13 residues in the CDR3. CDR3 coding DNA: TGCGCCACAAGGCAGGGGCCGGGCACTGAAGCTTTCTTT. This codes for CATRQGPGTEAFF.

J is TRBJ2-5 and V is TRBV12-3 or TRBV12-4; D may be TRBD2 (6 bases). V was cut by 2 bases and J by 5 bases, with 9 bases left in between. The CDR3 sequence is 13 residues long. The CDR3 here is CASSLRGVETQYF. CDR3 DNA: TGTGCCAGCAGTTTACGCGGGGTGGAGACCCAGTACTTC.

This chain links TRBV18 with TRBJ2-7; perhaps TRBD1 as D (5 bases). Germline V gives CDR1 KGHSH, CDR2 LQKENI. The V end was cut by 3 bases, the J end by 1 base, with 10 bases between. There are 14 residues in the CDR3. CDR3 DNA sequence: TGTGCCAGCTCACCCCTCCAGGGATCCTACGAGCAGTACTTC. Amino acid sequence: CASSPLQGSYEQYF.

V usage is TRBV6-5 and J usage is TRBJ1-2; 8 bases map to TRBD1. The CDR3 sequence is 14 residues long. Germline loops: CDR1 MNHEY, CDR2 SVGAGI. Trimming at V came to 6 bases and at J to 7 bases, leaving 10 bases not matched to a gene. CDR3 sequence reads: CASRPPGQGGGYTF. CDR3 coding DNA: TGTGCCAGCAGACCACCCGGACAGGGAGGTGGCTACACCTTC.

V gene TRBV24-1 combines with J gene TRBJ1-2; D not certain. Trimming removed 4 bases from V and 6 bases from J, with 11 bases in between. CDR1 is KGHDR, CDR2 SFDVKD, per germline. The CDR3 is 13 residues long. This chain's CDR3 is CATSERLTDGYTF. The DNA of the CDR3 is TGTGCCACCAGTGAGAGATTAACCGATGGCTACACCTTC.

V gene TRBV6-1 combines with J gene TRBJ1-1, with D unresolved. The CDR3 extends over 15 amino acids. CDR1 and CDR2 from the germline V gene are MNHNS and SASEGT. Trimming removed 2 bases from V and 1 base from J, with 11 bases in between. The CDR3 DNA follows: TGTGCCAGCAGTGAAATGGCGGTCCCGAACACTGAAGCTTTCTTT. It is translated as CASSEMAVPNTEAFF.

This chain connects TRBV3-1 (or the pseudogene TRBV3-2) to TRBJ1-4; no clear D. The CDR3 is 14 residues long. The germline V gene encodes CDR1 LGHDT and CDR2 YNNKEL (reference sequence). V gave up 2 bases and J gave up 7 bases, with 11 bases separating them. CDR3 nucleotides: TGTGCCAGCAGCCAACCCGGGGAGAGTGAAAAACTGTTTTTT. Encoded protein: CASSQPGESEKLFF.

The CDR3 bases are TGTGCCAGCGGCAGGGAGACCCAGTACTTC. Its protein is CASGRETQYF. V usage is TRBV12-3 or TRBV12-4 and J usage is TRBJ2-5; unclear D gene. CDR3 length: 10 amino acids. Deletions cut 8 bases from V and 5 bases from J, with 6 bases between.

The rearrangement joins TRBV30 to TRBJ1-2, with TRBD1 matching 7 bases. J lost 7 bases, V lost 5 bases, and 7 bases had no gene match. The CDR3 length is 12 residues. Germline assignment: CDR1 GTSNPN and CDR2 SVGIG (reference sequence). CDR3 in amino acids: CAWEGANPGYTF. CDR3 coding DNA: TGTGCCTGGGAGGGGGCCAACCCTGGCTACACCTTC.

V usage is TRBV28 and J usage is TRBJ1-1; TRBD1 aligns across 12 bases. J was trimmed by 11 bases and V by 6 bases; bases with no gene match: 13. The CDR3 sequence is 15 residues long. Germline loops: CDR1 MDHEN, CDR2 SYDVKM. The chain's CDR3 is CASRGTGTGGLVAFF. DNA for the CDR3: TGTGCCAGCAGAGGGACCGGGACAGGGGGCCTTGTCGCTTTCTTT. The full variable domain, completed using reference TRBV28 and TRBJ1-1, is DVKVTQSSRYLVKRTGEKVFLECVQDMDHENMFWYRQDPGLGLRLIYFSYDVKMKEKGDIPEGYSVSREKKERFSLILESASTNQTSMYLCASRGTGTGGLVAFFGQGTRLTVV.

CDR3 nucleotide sequence: TGTGCCAGCAGCCCTGCGGTCAAAGGCTACACCTTC. Protein sequence: CASSPAVKGYTF. This chain links TRBV7-2 with TRBJ1-2, with unresolved D. V was trimmed by 5 bases and J by 8 bases, leaving 12 bases between them. The CDR3 contains 12 residues. Germline V gives CDR1 SGHTA, CDR2 FQGNSA.

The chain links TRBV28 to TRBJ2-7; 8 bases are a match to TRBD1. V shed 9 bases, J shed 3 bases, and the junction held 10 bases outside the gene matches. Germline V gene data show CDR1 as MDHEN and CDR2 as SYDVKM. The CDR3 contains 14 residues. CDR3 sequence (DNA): TGTGCCAGTAACCGGGACAGGTCGTTCTACGAGCAGTACTTC. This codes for CASNRDRSFYEQYF.

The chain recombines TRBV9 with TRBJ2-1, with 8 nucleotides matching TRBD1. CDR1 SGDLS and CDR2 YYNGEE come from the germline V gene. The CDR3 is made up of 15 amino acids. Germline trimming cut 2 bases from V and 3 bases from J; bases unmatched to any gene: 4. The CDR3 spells CASSVTGVFYNEQFF. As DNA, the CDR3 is TGTGCCAGCAGCGTGACAGGGGTGTTCTACAATGAGCAGTTCTTC.

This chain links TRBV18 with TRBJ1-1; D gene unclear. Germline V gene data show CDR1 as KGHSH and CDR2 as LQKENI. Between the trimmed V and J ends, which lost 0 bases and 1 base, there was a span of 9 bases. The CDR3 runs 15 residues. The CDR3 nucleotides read TGTGCCAGCTCACCACCGTTGGGAGGGAACACTGAAGCTTTCTTT. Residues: CASSPPLGGNTEAFF.